One and the same sample provided the 6 T cell receptor beta chains below, sequenced in a study of cytomegalovirus exposure and HLA in healthy donors. The PCR ran on 60 Vbeta and 13 Jbeta primers. TCRdb keeps only in-frame clones here, not all; method: immunoSEQ multiplex PCR. The data show roughly 53,000 clones, and the top ten clones hold 2% to 2.5%. Sequencing input: PBMCs. The source is a female donor in good health and CMV-seronegative.

J is TRBJ2-1 and V is TRBV7-3; 16 positions match TRBD2. V trimming: 2 bases; J trimming: 7 bases; junction bases outside the gene matches: 8. CDR1 and CDR2 from the germline V gene are SGHTA and FQGTGA. This CDR3 spans 18 amino acids. CDR3 nucleotide sequence: TGTGCCAGCAGCTTAGTCGGGACTAGCGGGGGGGCGCGGAATGAGCAGTTCTTC. Amino acid sequence: CASSLVGTSGGARNEQFF.

The gene calls are TRBV4-3 and TRBJ2-1; D call uncertain. CDR3 length: 14 residues. V lost 0 bases and J 4 bases, leaving 7 bases between the germline ends. CDR1 and CDR2 from the germline V gene are LGHNA and YSLEER. CDR3 in amino acids: CASSQDFSYNEQFF. For the CDR3, the DNA is TGCGCCAGCAGCCAAGATTTCAGTTACAATGAGCAGTTCTTC.

CDR3 sequence (DNA): TGTGCCAGCAGCCAGACCGGGGGGGGGACCCAGTACTTC. Translated, it gives CASSQTGGGTQYF. V is TRBV6-6 and J is TRBJ2-5; the match to TRBD2 covers 8 bases. The CDR3 is 13 residues long. Germline loops: CDR1 MNHNY, CDR2 SVGAGI (reference sequence). The ends lost 6 bases at V and 7 bases at J; junction bases unmatched: 7.

J is TRBJ2-7 and V is TRBV29-1; the match to TRBD2 covers 8 bases. V lost 4 bases and J lost 6; bases outside the gene matches: 8. Germline CDR1 is SQVTM and CDR2 is ANQGSEA. The CDR3 is 13 amino acids. CDR3 DNA sequence: TGCAGCGTTGGGGGACTAGAGGGGAGCGAGCAGTACTTC. Amino acid sequence: CSVGGLEGSEQYF.

The CDR3 sequence: CAWSPGGSQIAYEQYF. The DNA of the CDR3 is TGTGCCTGGAGCCCAGGTGGGTCCCAAATCGCCTACGAGCAGTACTTC. V is TRBV30 and J is TRBJ2-7; no firm D call. V lost 3 bases and J 2 bases, leaving 20 bases between the germline ends. This CDR3 has 16 amino acids. Germline CDR1 GTSNPN, CDR2 SVGIG (reference sequence).

The J gene is TRBJ2-7, the V gene TRBV9, with D possibly being TRBD2 (6 bases). Deletions cut 0 bases from V and 5 bases from J, with 18 bases between. CDR1 is SGDLS, CDR2 YYNGEE, per germline. CDR3 length equals 16 residues. The CDR3 DNA follows: TGTGCCAGCAGCGTAGCCTCGGAGGGACTGGGGGACGAGCAGTACTTC. It specifies CASSVASEGLGDEQYF.